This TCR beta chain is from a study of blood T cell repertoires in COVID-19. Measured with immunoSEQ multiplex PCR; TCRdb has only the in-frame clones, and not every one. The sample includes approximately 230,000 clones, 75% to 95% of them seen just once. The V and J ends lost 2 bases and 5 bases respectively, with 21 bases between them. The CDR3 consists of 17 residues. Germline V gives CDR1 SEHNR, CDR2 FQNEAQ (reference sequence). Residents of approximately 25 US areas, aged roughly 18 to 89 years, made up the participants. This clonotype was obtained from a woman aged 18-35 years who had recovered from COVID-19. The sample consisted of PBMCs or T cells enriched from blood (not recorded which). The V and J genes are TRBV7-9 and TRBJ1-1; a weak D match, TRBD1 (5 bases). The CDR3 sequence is CASSLLSAGRGGTEAFF. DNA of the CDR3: TGTGCCAGCAGCTTATTAAGCGCTGGGAGGGGAGGTACTGAAGCTTTCTTT.